This T cell receptor (beta chain) stems from a study of CD8 T cells in Susac syndrome (dated by TCRdb to about 2019). Regarding the research as a whole: Of the Susac syndrome patients who were sequenced, 5 or 6 had clinically active disease and 8 or 9 were in clinical remission. At blood withdrawal, Susac syndrome patients were therapy-naive, treated with corticosteroids (with IVIg additionally given to some), or treated with IVIg alone. The study used repertoire sequencing to test whether antigen drove CD8+ T cell activation and differentiation in Susac syndrome.

The germline V gene provides CDR1 MGHDK and CDR2 SYGVNS. CDR3 length: 14 amino acids, cysteine to phenylalanine. Only CDR3 DNA remains: 42 bases, in frame from the first base. V and J are trimmed by 5 bases and 0 bases, and the gene matches miss 4 bases of the junction. Peripheral blood CD8+ and CD4+ T cells from healthy donors, Susac syndrome patients and multiple sclerosis patients were profiled by high-throughput TCR beta sequencing. The Susac syndrome patients fulfilled recently defined diagnostic criteria for either definite or probable disease. Bulk CD8+ and CD4+ T cells were purified magnetically by negative isolation, whereas CD8+ TEMRA cells were enriched by FACS. Blood was drawn into EDTA tubes, processed within 24 hours, and PBMCs were isolated by density gradient centrifugation. PBMCs intended for TCR sequencing were frozen in liquid nitrogen and were later thawed in a 37 degrees C water bath. The sorted or isolated CD4+, CD8+ and CD8+ TEMRA cells reached a purity of at least 90%.

RNA was extracted using the RNeasy kit, and roughly 0.5 to 1 ug of the RNA was reverse transcribed with random hexamers. The immunoSEQ multiplex PCR assay, covering 54 Vbeta and 13 Jbeta segments, was used to amplify TCR beta CDR3 regions. PCR amplification bias was corrected by using a synthetic template baseline for primer optimization and computational correction. The paper's data handling went like this. Only productive sequences were kept, with reads annotated to V, D and J genes according to IMGT and analyzed in immunoSEQ Analyzer. To calculate clonality, Shannon entropy was normalized by log2 of the number of productive unique sequences and then subtracted from one. For each patient and control, public and private clones were evaluated within the 100 most prevalent clones. Clones were defined as Susac-specific when absent from the healthy and MS cohorts, from over a thousand published viral clones and from other ImmuneACCESS disease sequences. TCRdb reprocessing: public reads trimmed at Q25 with fastp, clones called with MiXCR, in-frame beta chains kept. One record per CDR3 amino acid sequence lists the most common genes and DNA. TCRdb's processing, not the study's, gives the V and J calls here. The sample includes more than 150,000 distinct CDR3 sequences, with around 95% observed a single time. The ten largest clones add up to roughly 0.098% of the sample.

Study-level results and caveats: The CD4+ T cell repertoire of patients with Susac syndrome showed no detectable clonal expansion. The study acknowledged that relatively few individuals were included in the TCR sequencing and HLA analysis.

Regarding this clonotype: Its antigen has not been determined. Per-base qualities were not stored, and no clone one base away is much larger.

Sequenced input: CD4+ T cells from PBMCs. The chain couples TRBV25-1 to TRBJ2-7; TRBD1 fits 7 bases in the junction. This TCR was recovered from a human donor with Susac syndrome. The sequence in DNA is TGTGCCAGCAGTTCAGACAGGGCCTCCTACGAGCAGTACTTC. Its translation reads: CASSSDRASYEQYF.